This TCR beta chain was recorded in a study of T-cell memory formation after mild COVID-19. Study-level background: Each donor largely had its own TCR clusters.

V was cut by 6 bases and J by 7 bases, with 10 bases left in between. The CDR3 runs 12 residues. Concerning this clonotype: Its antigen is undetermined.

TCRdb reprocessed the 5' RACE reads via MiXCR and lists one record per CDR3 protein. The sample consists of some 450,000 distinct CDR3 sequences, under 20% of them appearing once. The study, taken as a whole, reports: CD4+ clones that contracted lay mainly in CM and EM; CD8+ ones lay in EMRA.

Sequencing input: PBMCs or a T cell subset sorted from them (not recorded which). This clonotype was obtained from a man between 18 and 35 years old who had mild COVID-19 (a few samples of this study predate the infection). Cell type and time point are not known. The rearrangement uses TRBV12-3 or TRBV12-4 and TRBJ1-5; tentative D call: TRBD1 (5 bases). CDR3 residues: CASRGGGQPQHF. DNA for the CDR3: TGTGCCAGCAGGGGGGGTGGGCAGCCCCAGCATTTT.